A single sample gave rise to the 32 T cell receptor beta chains below, sequenced in a study of blood T cell repertoires in COVID-19. Clones were sequenced by immunoSEQ multiplex PCR, and TCRdb holds only the in-frame ones, with some missing. The sample yields under 50,000 clones, around 86% seen once. Input material: peripheral blood. These receptor sequences come from a man aged 35 to 55 with active COVID-19.

The V gene is TRBV7-3, the J gene TRBJ2-3, with a weak D call TRBD2 (6 bases). This CDR3 comprises 15 residues. V was cut by 1 base and J by 4 bases, with 12 bases left in between. Germline CDR1 is SGHTA and CDR2 is FQGTGA. CDR3 protein: CASSLIGGGSDTQYF. The CDR3 DNA reads TGTGCCAGCAGCTTAATCGGGGGAGGATCAGATACGCAGTATTTT. The full variable domain, completed using reference TRBV7-3 and TRBJ2-3, is GAGVSQTPSNKVTEKGKYVELRCDPISGHTALYWYRQSLGQGPEFLIYFQGTGAADDSGLPNDRFFAVRPEGSVSTLKIQRTERGDSAVYLCASSLIGGGSDTQYFGPGTRLTVL.

The J gene is TRBJ1-5, the V gene TRBV28, with 7 bases fitting TRBD1. The V gene's germline CDR1 is MDHEN and CDR2 SYDVKM. The CDR3 has 14 residues. The V segment lost 5 bases and the J segment 5 bases; nucleotides outside the gene matches: 6. The CDR3 nucleotides are TGTGCCAGCAGTCGAAGACAGGGAGATCAGCCCCAGCATTTT. Translating it yields CASSRRQGDQPQHF.

The chain links TRBV3-1 (or the pseudogene TRBV3-2) to TRBJ2-7; no firm D call. CDR1 is LGHDT and CDR2 is YNNKEL in the germline V gene (reference sequence). The V and J ends lost 0 bases and 4 bases respectively, with 7 bases between them. The CDR3 extends over 13 amino acids. Here the CDR3 DNA reads TGTGCCAGCAGCCAAGATAACAGTTACGAGCAGTACTTC. Encoded protein: CASSQDNSYEQYF.

The V gene is TRBV11-2, the J gene TRBJ2-5; 9 bases align to TRBD2. V lost 4 bases, J lost 5 bases, and 8 bases stayed unmatched. Germline V lookup: CDR1 SGHAT, CDR2 FQNNGV. The CDR3 sequence is 15 residues long. CDR3 DNA: TGTGCCAGCAGCTCCTGGGTAGCGGGAGAGGAGACCCAGTACTTC. It specifies CASSSWVAGEETQYF. Variable domain in full (rest from reference TRBV11-2 and TRBJ2-5): EAGVAQSPRYKIIEKRQSVAFWCNPISGHATLYWYQQILGQGPKLLIQFQNNGVVDDSQLPKDRFSAERLKGVDSTLKIQPAKLEDSAVYLCASSSWVAGEETQYFGPGTRLLVL.

The chain links TRBV10-1 to TRBJ2-1; perhaps TRBD1 as D (6 bases). The CDR3 is 14 residues long. Per germline, CDR1 WNHNN and CDR2 SYGVQD (reference sequence). The germline V and J ends were trimmed by 2 bases and 6 bases, with 11 bases remaining between them. CDR3 nucleotides: TGCGCCAGCAGTGAGCCCGAACAGGGCAATGAGCAGTTCTTC. Its protein product is CASSEPEQGNEQFF.

The J gene is TRBJ2-4, the V gene TRBV11-1; tentatively, D is TRBD1 (6 bases). Germline CDR1 SGHAT, CDR2 FQDESV (reference sequence). The CDR3 runs to 16 residues. Deletions cut 5 bases from V and 3 bases from J, with 17 bases between. CDR3 sequence (DNA): TGTGCCAGCAGCCGTGGAGGAGGCAGGGGCAAAAACATTCAGTACTTC. Translating it yields CASSRGGGRGKNIQYF.

This clone has a single count. The CDR3 protein is CASKDRPNTEAFF. In nucleotides, the CDR3 is TGTGCCAGCAAGGACAGACCGAACACTGAAGCTTTCTTT. The J gene is TRBJ1-1, the V gene TRBV12-3 or TRBV12-4, with D possibly being TRBD1 (6 bases). Trimming shortened V by 7 bases and J by 1 base, and 10 bases separated the two germline ends. The CDR3 length is 13 residues.

A note on this clone: The sample carries other DNA sequences with the same CDR3. The rearrangement links TRBV4-1 to TRBJ2-7, with D maybe TRBD1 (5 bases). The CDR3 consists of 14 residues. With 1 base removed from V and 0 bases from J, the gap between germline ends came to 7 bases. Per germline, CDR1 MGHRA and CDR2 YSYEKL. The CDR3, as DNA: TGCGCCAGCAGCCAAGCTAGGGGCTCCTACGAGCAGTACTTC. Its translation is CASSQARGSYEQYF.

The V call is TRBV2, the J call TRBJ2-5, with 10 nucleotides matching TRBD2. Trimming took 4 bases from V and 0 from J; bases not matched to a gene: 2. CDR3 length equals 15 residues. Germline-derived CDR1 and CDR2 are SNHLY and FYNNEI. The CDR3 loop is CASSGLAGDQETQYF. Here the CDR3 DNA reads TGTGCCAGCAGTGGTCTAGCGGGAGACCAAGAGACCCAGTACTTC.

A remark on this clone: It is unclear where the CDR3 begins or ends on the DNA, so no DNA is shown, and the CDR3 is as TCRdb lists it. V usage is TRBV10-3 and J usage is TRBJ2-1; whether TRBD2, the table's D call, matches the DNA was not checked. Counting both end residues, the CDR3 totals 15 amino acids. CDR1 and CDR2 from the germline V gene are ENHRY and SYGVKD. The CDR3 sequence is CAISTSGLAENEQFF.

CDR3 loop: CASSPDRGSSNYGYTF. The CDR3 region has the DNA TGCGCCAGCAGCCCGGACAGGGGCTCATCTAACTATGGCTACACCTTC. This rearrangement joins TRBV5-1 to TRBJ1-2; 9 positions match TRBD1. V shed 4 bases and J 0 bases; nucleotides not matched to a gene: 7. This CDR3 is 16 amino acids long. CDR1 SGHRS and CDR2 YFSETQ come from the germline V gene.

The chain recombines TRBV29-1 with TRBJ1-2; D may be TRBD1 (5 bases). This CDR3 is built from 12 residues. With 6 bases removed from V and 2 bases from J, the gap between germline ends came to 10 bases. Germline V gene lookup returns CDR1 SQVTM and CDR2 ANQGSEA. The CDR3 DNA is TGCAGCGTGGGGGGTCTGAACTATGGCTACACCTTC. The encoded protein is CSVGGLNYGYTF.

The chain carries TRBV12-3 or TRBV12-4 and TRBJ2-7; no clear D. This CDR3 is 12 amino acids long. The V and J ends lost 5 bases and 3 bases respectively, with 8 bases between them. DNA for the CDR3: TGTGCCAGCAGTCCCGACATCTACGAGCAGTACTTC. Protein: CASSPDIYEQYF.

The chain carries TRBV7-6 and TRBJ1-5; D call uncertain. Per the germline V gene, CDR1 is SGHVS and CDR2 is FNYEAQ. The CDR3 spans 14 residues. Trimming shortened V by 1 base and J by 7 bases, and 11 bases separated the two germline ends. The CDR3 loop reads CASSLGEGWQPQHF. The CDR3, as DNA: TGTGCCAGCAGCTTAGGTGAGGGATGGCAGCCCCAGCATTTT.

This chain joins TRBV24-1 and TRBJ2-5; TRBD1 is a possible D gene (6 bases). Trimming took off 1 base at V and 7 bases at J, with 6 bases between the two ends. Germline V gene sequence: CDR1 KGHDR, CDR2 SFDVKD. The CDR3 has 12 amino acids. The CDR3 sequence: CATSDLGGTQYF. DNA of the CDR3: TGTGCCACCAGTGATTTAGGGGGGACCCAGTACTTC.

The chain has TRBV6-6 and TRBJ1-2, with 8 bases aligning to TRBD1. CDR1 and CDR2 (germline): MNHNY, SVGAGI (reference sequence). Losses at the gene ends were 0 bases for V and 8 bases for J; bases not matched to a gene: 11. This CDR3 comprises 16 residues. The CDR3: CASSYSAPTGVGGYTF. CDR3 nucleotide sequence: TGTGCCAGCAGTTACTCGGCCCCGACAGGGGTGGGAGGCTACACCTTC.

The chain joins TRBV6-5 to TRBJ2-7; 12 bases agree with TRBD1. CDR1 MNHEY and CDR2 SVGAGI come from the germline V gene. The V segment lost 2 bases and the J segment 5 bases; nucleotides outside the gene matches: 1. This CDR3 has 14 residues. The CDR3 loop is CASSYGTGGDEQYF. CDR3 nucleotide sequence: TGTGCCAGCAGTTACGGGACAGGGGGCGACGAGCAGTACTTC.

V usage is TRBV20-1 and J usage is TRBJ2-3, with 7 nucleotides matching TRBD2. This CDR3 contains 18 residues. J was trimmed by 3 bases and V by 3 bases; bases with no gene match: 18. Germline lookup yields CDR1 DFQATT and CDR2 SNEGSKA (reference sequence). The CDR3 bases are TGCAGTGCTAGTAGGAGTCTGGGGGGGAGGGCCCGGACAGATACGCAGTATTTT. It specifies CSASRSLGGRARTDTQYF.

The chain couples TRBV7-6 to TRBJ1-2; 9 bases match TRBD1. From germline, CDR1 is SGHVS and CDR2 FNYEAQ. The CDR3 is 13 amino acids. V was pared by 5 bases and J by 6 bases, with 4 bases of the junction left unmatched. The CDR3 DNA reads TGTGCCAGCAGCCAAGGACAGGGGAATGGCTACACCTTC. It specifies CASSQGQGNGYTF.

The V and J genes are TRBV28 and TRBJ2-7; TRBD1 matches 11 bases. The germline gives CDR1 MDHEN, CDR2 SYDVKM. J lost 5 bases, V lost 7 bases, and 7 bases had no gene match. CDR3 length: 14 amino acids. The CDR3 coding sequence is TGTGCCAGCAAGCCGGGACAGGGGGTTAACGAGCAGTACTTC. It codes for CASKPGQGVNEQYF. Supplemented by reference TRBV28 and TRBJ2-7, the full variable domain reads DVKVTQSSRYLVKRTGEKVFLECVQDMDHENMFWYRQDPGLGLRLIYFSYDVKMKEKGDIPEGYSVSREKKERFSLILESASTNQTSMYLCASKPGQGVNEQYFGPGTRLTVT.

V is TRBV7-8 and J is TRBJ2-7, with 11 bases that match TRBD2. Germline loops: CDR1 SGHVS, CDR2 FQNEAQ. Losses at the gene ends were 5 bases for V and 0 bases for J; bases not matched to a gene: 15. The CDR3 runs to 19 residues. CDR3 residues: CASSQKRSGRVGFSYEQYF. The DNA of the CDR3 is TGTGCCAGCAGCCAAAAGCGTAGCGGGAGGGTAGGTTTCTCCTACGAGCAGTACTTC.

The sample holds one count of this clone. The chain combines TRBV7-8 with TRBJ2-4, with D possibly being TRBD2 (5 bases). CDR1 SGHVS and CDR2 FQNEAQ come from the germline V gene. The CDR3 has 14 amino acids. Trimming stripped 3 bases from V and 1 base from J, with 7 bases between. In DNA, the CDR3 is TGTGCCAGCAGCTTTTCTAGCGCCAAAAACATTCAGTACTTC. Protein: CASSFSSAKNIQYF.

The gene calls are TRBV6-5 and TRBJ2-7; TRBD1 agrees at 11 bases. CDR3 length: 13 amino acids. Germline CDR1 MNHEY, CDR2 SVGAGI. The V segment lost 7 bases and the J segment 3 bases; nucleotides outside the gene matches: 2. The chain's CDR3 is CASTGTGGYEQYF. The DNA for the CDR3 is TGTGCCAGCACCGGGACAGGGGGCTACGAGCAGTACTTC.

The chain is built from TRBV7-6 and TRBJ2-1, with 10 bases aligning to TRBD2. Germline CDR1 is SGHVS and CDR2 is FNYEAQ. CDR3 length: 15 amino acids. V lost 5 bases to trimming and J lost 7 bases; unmatched junction nucleotides: 8. The CDR3 sequence: CASSPEREGRNEQFF. The CDR3 DNA reads as TGTGCCAGCAGCCCGGAGCGGGAGGGTCGTAATGAGCAGTTCTTC.

The gene calls are TRBV5-4 and TRBJ2-2, with 8 bases that match TRBD2. This CDR3 has 16 residues. Germline trimming cut 0 bases from V and 5 bases from J; bases unmatched to any gene: 6. The germline V gene encodes CDR1 SGHNT and CDR2 YYREEE (reference sequence). CDR3 residues: CASSLEAGEPTGELFF. CDR3 DNA sequence: TGTGCCAGCAGCTTGGAAGCGGGAGAGCCAACCGGGGAGCTGTTTTTT. Based on the CDR3 plus reference TRBV5-4 and TRBJ2-2, the full variable domain is ETGVTQSPTHLIKTRGQQVTLRCSSQSGHNTVSWYQQALGQGPQFIFQYYREEENGRGNFPPRFSGLQFPNYSSELNVNALELDDSALYLCASSLEAGEPTGELFFGEGSRLTVL.

The chain uses TRBV5-4 and TRBJ1-1; the D is unclear. The germline V and J ends were trimmed by 2 bases and 6 bases, with 8 bases remaining between them. CDR1 and CDR2 (germline): SGHNT, YYREEE (reference sequence). CDR3 length equals 12 residues. This CDR3 reads CASSFLGSEAFF. The CDR3, as DNA: TGTGCCAGCAGCTTCTTGGGCTCTGAAGCTTTCTTT. Full variable domain (rest looked up from reference TRBV5-4 and TRBJ1-1): ETGVTQSPTHLIKTRGQQVTLRCSSQSGHNTVSWYQQALGQGPQFIFQYYREEENGRGNFPPRFSGLQFPNYSSELNVNALELDDSALYLCASSFLGSEAFFGQGTRLTVV.

This chain uses TRBV5-4 with TRBJ2-6, with TRBD1 matching 12 bases. Germline V gene lookup returns CDR1 SGHNT and CDR2 YYREEE (reference sequence). There are 18 residues in the CDR3. V trimming: 10 bases; J trimming: 4 bases; junction bases outside the gene matches: 15. The CDR3 DNA reads as TGTGCCTCCACCGGGACAGGGGGCTTCGTTTCGGGGGCCAACGTCCTGACTTTC. This codes for CASTGTGGFVSGANVLTF.

V is TRBV9 and J is TRBJ2-1, with a weak D call TRBD2 (5 bases). Trimming pared 4 bases from V and 9 bases from J, leaving 17 bases between. Germline assignment: CDR1 SGDLS and CDR2 YYNGEE. There are 14 residues in the CDR3. CDR3 amino acids: CASSPRRTLGEQFF. The CDR3, as DNA: TGTGCCAGCAGCCCCAGGAGGACCCTCGGTGAGCAGTTCTTC.

In this sample, this clone turned up a few times. V is TRBV13 and J is TRBJ1-2; unclear D gene. Germline lookup yields CDR1 PRHDT and CDR2 FYEKMQ (reference sequence). The CDR3 contains 15 residues. Deletions cut 5 bases from V and 4 bases from J, with 17 bases between. CDR3 DNA sequence: TGTGCCAGCAGCGGGCCCGCGGGCCTTAGCTATGGCTACACCTTC. It specifies CASSGPAGLSYGYTF.

The rearrangement links TRBV5-6 to TRBJ2-7, with 7 bases fitting TRBD1. The CDR3 consists of 13 residues. The J segment lost 6 bases and the V segment lost 3 bases, leaving 6 bases of the junction unmatched. Germline V gene lookup returns CDR1 SGHDT and CDR2 YYEEEE. The CDR3 DNA is TGTGCCAGCAGCTGGGGGACAGCCGGCGAGCAGTACTTC. Residues: CASSWGTAGEQYF.

The chain employs TRBV27 and TRBJ2-1, with a tentative D call TRBD2 (6 bases). The CDR3 is 15 amino acids. With 3 bases removed from V and 3 bases from J, the gap between germline ends came to 12 bases. Per the germline V gene, CDR1 is MNHEY and CDR2 is SMNVEV (reference sequence). For the CDR3, the DNA is TGTGCCAGCAGTTTGGGGACTGGATACTACAATGAGCAGTTCTTC. Translated: CASSLGTGYYNEQFF.

This clone has only one observation. The J gene is TRBJ1-1, the V gene TRBV5-1; D is unresolved. Germline CDR1 SGHRS, CDR2 YFSETQ. V shed 0 bases and J shed 6 bases, with 9 bases lying between them. The CDR3 extends over 13 amino acids. CDR3 DNA: TGCGCCAGCAGCTTGGCAGGAACATCTGAAGCTTTCTTT. It codes for CASSLAGTSEAFF.